This TCR beta chain originates from a study of PD-1 blockade in mismatch repair-deficient tumors. Study-wide context: All were previously treated, progressing patients with eleven to twelve mismatch repair-deficient cancer types.

Profiled with immunoSEQ multiplex PCR; TCRdb holds only in-frame clones, not every one. The sample has 50,000 or so clones; roughly 80% are singletons. V was cut by 1 base and J by 3 bases, with 10 bases left in between. This CDR3 comprises 14 residues. Germline V gene lookup returns CDR1 SGHRS and CDR2 YFSETQ. TCRs were sequenced from a few patients responding to pembrolizumab. The TCR sequence derives from an adult with mismatch repair-deficient cancer. The sample in question was peripheral blood, obtained about 4.5 months after starting pembrolizumab. V and J are TRBV5-1 and TRBJ1-1; D call uncertain. CDR3 DNA: TGCGCCAGCAGCTTGTTGGGTGGGGACACTGAAGCTTTCTTT. This translates into CASSLLGGDTEAFF.